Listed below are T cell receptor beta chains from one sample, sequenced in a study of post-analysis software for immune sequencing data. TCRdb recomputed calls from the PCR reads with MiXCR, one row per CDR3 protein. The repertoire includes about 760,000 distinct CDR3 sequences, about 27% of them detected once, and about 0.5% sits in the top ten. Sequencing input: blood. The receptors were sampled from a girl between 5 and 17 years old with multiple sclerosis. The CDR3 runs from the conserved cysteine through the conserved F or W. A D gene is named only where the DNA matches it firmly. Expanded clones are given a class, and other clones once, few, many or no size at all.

CDR3 DNA: TGTGCCAGCAGCTTAGCCGGTCGGGGGCGCTATTTTCCGGAGACCCAGTACTTC; CDR3 protein: CASSLAGRGRYFPETQYF; V gene: TRBV7-8; clone size: NA; J gene: TRBJ2-5; D gene: NA
CDR3 DNA: TGCAGCGTTGGGATCTACAATGAGCAGTTCTTC; CDR3 protein: CSVGIYNEQFF; V gene: TRBV29-1; clone size: NA; J gene: TRBJ2-1; D gene: NA
CDR3 DNA: TGTGCCAGCAGCTTGGGACGTGGCAACATTCAGTACTTC; CDR3 protein: CASSLGRGNIQYF; V gene: TRBV11-2; clone size: NA; J gene: TRBJ2-4; D gene: NA
CDR3 DNA: TGTGCCAGCAGCATTACTAGCGGGAGCACAGATACGCAGTATTTT; CDR3 protein: CASSITSGSTDTQYF; V gene: TRBV7-9; clone size: NA; J gene: TRBJ2-3; D gene: TRBD2
CDR3 DNA: TGCGCCAGCAGCCCCCATAGCGGGAGTCAGTACAATGAGCAGTACTTC; CDR3 protein: CASSPHSGSQYNEQYF; V gene: TRBV5-1; clone size: once; J gene: TRBJ2-7; D gene: TRBD2
CDR3 DNA: TGTGCCAGCAGGACCGACCTAGACACAGATACGCAGTATTTT; CDR3 protein: CASRTDLDTDTQYF; V gene: TRBV6-2/TRBV6-3; clone size: NA; J gene: TRBJ2-3; D gene: NA
CDR3 DNA: TGTGCCAGCAGCTTAGCGGGACTAGCGGAAGAGACCCAGTACTTC; CDR3 protein: CASSLAGLAEETQYF; V gene: TRBV7-2; clone size: NA; J gene: TRBJ2-5; D gene: TRBD2
CDR3 DNA: TGTGCCAGCAGTACACCGGGACAGGACTCTGGGGCCAACGTCCTGATTTTC; CDR3 protein: CASSTPGQDSGANVLIF; V gene: TRBV2; clone size: NA; J gene: TRBJ2-6; D gene: TRBD1
CDR3 DNA: TGTGCCAGCAGCTTAAAGGGACCGGACATTCAGTACTTC; CDR3 protein: CASSLKGPDIQYF; V gene: TRBV13; clone size: few; J gene: TRBJ2-4; D gene: NA
CDR3 DNA: TGCAGTGCTAGAGCCCGTCCGGGAGGGAGCTTCTACGAGCAGTACTTC; CDR3 protein: CSARARPGGSFYEQYF; V gene: TRBV20-1; clone size: NA; J gene: TRBJ2-7; D gene: TRBD2
CDR3 DNA: TGCGCCAGCAGCCAAGATGGGGCAGATACGCAGTATTTT; CDR3 protein: CASSQDGADTQYF; V gene: TRBV4-3; clone size: NA; J gene: TRBJ2-3; D gene: NA
CDR3 DNA: TGTGCCAGCAGCTTAGAAGTGTACGAGCAGTACTTC; CDR3 protein: CASSLEVYEQYF; V gene: TRBV7-9; clone size: NA; J gene: TRBJ2-7; D gene: NA
CDR3 DNA: TGTGCCAGCAGTCCGGAACTTTCACAGGGGATGACATCACCCCTCCACTTT; CDR3 protein: CASSPELSQGMTSPLHF; V gene: TRBV12-3/TRBV12-4; clone size: NA; J gene: TRBJ1-6; D gene: TRBD1
CDR3 DNA: TGCAGTGCTAGAGGGAGGGGGTGGCACTATGGCTACACCTTC; CDR3 protein: CSARGRGWHYGYTF; V gene: TRBV20-1; clone size: few; J gene: TRBJ1-2; D gene: NA
CDR3 DNA: TGTGCCAGCAGCTCCGGGGGGACTCTCCTTGGGGGCTACACCTTC; CDR3 protein: CASSSGGTLLGGYTF; V gene: TRBV5-5; clone size: few; J gene: TRBJ1-2; D gene: NA
CDR3 DNA: TGCAGTGCTACCCGGCGGGGTAGCTTTAAGACCCAGTACTTC; CDR3 protein: CSATRRGSFKTQYF; V gene: TRBV20-1; clone size: NA; J gene: TRBJ2-5; D gene: NA
CDR3 DNA: TGTGCCATCCGACGCGGGCGGAATTCACCCCTCCACTTT; CDR3 protein: CAIRRGRNSPLHF; V gene: TRBV6-5; clone size: NA; J gene: TRBJ1-6; D gene: NA
CDR3 DNA: TGCGCCAGCAGCCAAAGCGGACAGGGGCGCGAGACCCAGTACTTC; CDR3 protein: CASSQSGQGRETQYF; V gene: TRBV4-1; clone size: few; J gene: TRBJ2-5; D gene: TRBD1
CDR3 DNA: TGTGCCAGCAGCCAAGATCTAGGTGACACTATCCGGGCGCAGTTCTTC; CDR3 protein: CASSQDLGDTIRAQFF; V gene: TRBV4-2; clone size: NA; J gene: TRBJ2-1; D gene: NA
CDR3 DNA: TGCAGTGCGGGGACGGATAACCCTAACTATGGCTACACCTTC; CDR3 protein: CSAGTDNPNYGYTF; V gene: TRBV20-1; clone size: few; J gene: TRBJ1-2; D gene: NA
CDR3 DNA: TGTGCCAGCAGTCGGGACGCGAGCGGCTACACCTTC; CDR3 protein: CASSRDASGYTF; V gene: TRBV28; clone size: once; J gene: TRBJ1-2; D gene: NA
CDR3 DNA: TGCAGCGTTGAGGGCGGGCGGACTGAGCAGTTCTTC; CDR3 protein: CSVEGGRTEQFF; V gene: TRBV29-1; clone size: many; J gene: TRBJ2-1; D gene: NA
CDR3 DNA: TGTGCCAGCAGCACTGGACAGGGCCTAGTGATCACAGATACGCAGTATTTT; CDR3 protein: CASSTGQGLVITDTQYF; V gene: TRBV12-3/TRBV12-4; clone size: NA; J gene: TRBJ2-3; D gene: TRBD1
CDR3 DNA: TGCAGTGCCAAAGTGGCGGGACGGGATCGCCGCGAGCAGTACTTC; CDR3 protein: CSAKVAGRDRREQYF; V gene: TRBV20-1; clone size: NA; J gene: TRBJ2-7; D gene: NA
CDR3 DNA: TGTGCCAGCAGTTTATTGGGGCCCGGGGAGCTGTTTTTT; CDR3 protein: CASSLLGPGELFF; V gene: TRBV28; clone size: NA; J gene: TRBJ2-2; D gene: NA
CDR3 DNA: TGTGCCAGCGGATCGTACAGGGGTCGAGCTTTCTTT; CDR3 protein: CASGSYRGRAFF; V gene: TRBV6-2/TRBV6-3; clone size: few; J gene: TRBJ1-1; D gene: TRBD1